What follows describes a single TCR beta chain. Building the TCR beta libraries relied on iRepertoire HTBI primers, and CDR3 regions underwent Arm-PCR. TCRdb used MiXCR to reprocess the multiplex PCR reads, holding one entry per CDR3 protein. The table lists about 610,000 distinct CDR3 sequences, about 15% of them singletons. This sample is drawn from a study of regulatory T cells in long-lasting Graves disease. Specified time point: newly diagnosed GD, antithyroid drugs for less than 3 months. Extracted RNA from PBMCs served as the source of the TCR library. These same records also appear under a second study, on T cells in Graves' hyperthyroidism and ophthalmopathy.

This specimen consisted of peripheral blood mononuclear cells (PBMCs), obtained at new diagnosis, from a patient treated with antithyroid drugs. The clonotype was recovered from a man between 18 and 29 years old with Graves disease.

The CDR3 DNA reads TGTGCCAGCAGTGTACCCAGGGAGAAGGGCAAAAACATTCAGTACTTC. Translating it yields CASSVPREKGKNIQYF. This chain links TRBV6-1 with TRBJ2-4, with D perhaps given as TRBD1 or TRBD2 (5 bases each). CDR3 length equals 16 residues. Germline V gene sequence: CDR1 MNHNS, CDR2 SASEGT. Deletions cut 4 bases from V and 3 bases from J, with 16 bases between.